The source of this T cell receptor (beta chain) is a study of immune evolution from preneoplasia to lung adenocarcinoma. V shed 6 bases and J 8 bases; nucleotides not matched to a gene: 6. Germline values: CDR1 SEHNR, CDR2 FQNEAQ (reference sequence). This CDR3 region has 15 residues. Data came from immunoSEQ multiplex PCR; TCRdb stores just in-frame clones and leaves some out. The repertoire holds about 8,000 clones, with roughly 87% as singletons. The origin of this receptor is a person aged 65 to 85 with lung adenocarcinoma. The chain combines TRBV7-9 with TRBJ2-1; 14 nucleotides line up with TRBD2. The sample consisted of FFPE minimally invasive lung adenocarcinoma tissue. This CDR3 reads CASRPGLAGGHEQFF. In DNA, the CDR3 is TGTGCCAGCAGACCAGGACTAGCGGGGGGCCATGAGCAGTTCTTC.